The rows below give T cell receptor beta chains drawn from one sample of a study of T cell changes during pregnancy in multiple sclerosis. Assay used: immunoSEQ multiplex PCR; TCRdb lists only in-frame clones, some missing. The table records more than 70,000 clones, just over 90% of them present only once. The sequencing used peripheral blood, collected in the second trimester of pregnancy. These receptors all come from a female donor with multiple sclerosis, enrolled in a pregnancy study. Each CDR3 is given with its conserved first and last residue. A D gene is named only where the DNA matches it firmly. Expanded clones get a size class; other rows say once, few or many, or leave the size out.

v_gene	len	abundance	d_gene	j_gene	CDR3aa	CDR3nt
TRBV7-6	15	NA	NA	TRBJ1-6	CASSQNQGPGSPLHF	TGTGCCAGCAGCCAAAATCAGGGCCCCGGCTCACCCCTCCACTTT
TRBV5-1	15	NA	NA	TRBJ2-3	CASGLRAAGTDTQYF	TGCGCCAGCGGGCTGAGGGCGGCGGGCACAGATACGCAGTATTTT
TRBV11-2	13	NA	NA	TRBJ1-2	CASSLWTLTGYTF	TGTGCCAGCAGCTTATGGACTTTGACGGGCTACACCTTC
TRBV2	13	NA	NA	TRBJ1-2	CASSDEGRYGYTF	TGTGCCAGCAGTGATGAGGGTCGGTATGGCTACACCTTC
TRBV4-1	13	NA	TRBD2	TRBJ2-1	CASSPTKAGGPFF	TGCGCCAGCAGCCCCACTAAAGCGGGGGGGCCGTTCTTC
TRBV7-9	13	NA	NA	TRBJ1-2	CASSKEGDYGYTF	TGTGCCAGCAGCAAAGAGGGGGACTATGGCTACACCTTC
TRBV7-2	12	once	NA	TRBJ2-7	CASSRGIWEQYF	TGTGCCAGCAGCCGAGGAATATGGGAGCAGTACTTC
TRBV18	15	NA	TRBD1	TRBJ2-5	CASSPGQINQETQYF	TGTGCCAGCTCACCGGGACAGATAAACCAAGAGACCCAGTACTTC
TRBV30	14	NA	NA	TRBJ2-1	CAWLRGTPYNEQFF	TGTGCCTGGCTTAGGGGGACACCCTACAATGAGCAGTTCTTC
TRBV30	13	NA	NA	TRBJ1-1	CAWTADRNTEAFF	TGTGCCTGGACCGCAGACAGGAACACTGAAGCTTTCTTT
TRBV7-8	16	once	TRBD2	TRBJ2-7	CASSLKVLAGGYEQYF	TGTGCCAGCAGCTTAAAGGTACTAGCGGGAGGCTACGAGCAGTACTTC
TRBV15	15	NA	TRBD1	TRBJ2-1	CATSGGTGGDYEQFF	TGTGCCACCAGCGGGGGGACAGGGGGCGATTATGAGCAGTTCTTC
TRBV11-2	14	few	NA	TRBJ2-2	CASSLLQELGELFF	TGTGCCAGCAGCTTACTACAGGAGTTGGGGGAGCTGTTTTTT
TRBV15	14	NA	NA	TRBJ1-2	CATSRDRQAYGYTF	TGTGCCACCAGCAGAGATCGACAGGCCTATGGCTACACCTTC
TRBV6-4	15	NA	NA	TRBJ2-1	CASSDRGAGRDEQFF	TGTGCCAGCAGTGATCGGGGGGCGGGCCGGGATGAGCAGTTCTTC
TRBV5-1	14	NA	TRBD1	TRBJ1-2	CASSHEGQGQGYTF	TGCGCCAGCAGCCACGAGGGACAGGGCCAGGGCTACACCTTC
TRBV7-8	15	NA	TRBD1	TRBJ1-2	CASSLRDRGRDGYTF	TGTGCCAGCAGCCTACGGGACAGGGGGCGCGATGGCTACACCTTC
TRBV13	12	NA	NA	TRBJ2-1	CASSPAYNEQFF	TGTGCCAGCAGCCCCGCCTACAATGAGCAGTTCTTC
TRBV18	15	NA	TRBD1	TRBJ1-2	CASSTPGQMSYGYTF	TGTGCCAGCTCTACCCCGGGACAGATGTCCTATGGCTACACCTTC
TRBV9	14	NA	TRBD1	TRBJ2-7	CASSTGQTTYEQYF	TGTGCCAGCAGCACGGGACAGACAACCTACGAGCAGTACTTC
TRBV28	11	NA	NA	TRBJ1-5	CASTSNQPQHF	TGTGCCAGCACGAGCAATCAGCCCCAGCATTTT
TRBV6-5	15	NA	TRBD2	TRBJ2-1	CASSPTSGDYNEQFF	TGTGCCAGCAGTCCAACTAGCGGGGACTACAATGAGCAGTTCTTC
TRBV30	13	NA	NA	TRBJ1-5	CAWAQRSNQPQHF	TGTGCCTGGGCGCAGAGGAGCAATCAGCCCCAGCATTTT
TRBV30	14	NA	NA	TRBJ1-3	CAWSAGTTGNTIYF	TGTGCCTGGAGCGCCGGGACAACTGGAAACACCATATATTTT
TRBV5-1	13	NA	NA	TRBJ1-1	CASSSGEVTEAFF	TGCGCCAGCAGCTCGGGGGAGGTCACTGAAGCTTTCTTT
TRBV5-1	12	NA	NA	TRBJ1-1	CASSLQNTEAFF	TGCGCCAGCAGCTTACAGAACACTGAAGCTTTCTTT
TRBV7-6	15	NA	NA	TRBJ1-1	CASSLSRGANTEAFF	TGTGCCAGCAGCCTAAGTAGGGGCGCCAACACTGAAGCTTTCTTT
TRBV7-9	13	NA	NA	TRBJ1-2	CASSNVGGVGYTF	TGTGCCAGCAGCAACGTCGGAGGGGTCGGCTACACCTTC
TRBV15	16	NA	NA	TRBJ2-1	CATSRDPDSSYNEQFF	TGTGCCACCAGCAGAGATCCCGATAGCTCCTACAATGAGCAGTTCTTC
TRBV29-1	13	NA	NA	TRBJ2-7	CSVEATTGYEQYF	TGCAGCGTTGAAGCGACCACAGGTTACGAGCAGTACTTC
TRBV7-8	13	NA	NA	TRBJ1-2	CASSLKGNYGYTF	TGTGCCAGCAGCTTAAAGGGGAACTATGGCTACACCTTC
TRBV5-4	16	NA	TRBD2	TRBJ2-5	CASSGSQRGKQETQYF	TGTGCCAGCAGCGGGTCACAGCGGGGAAAACAAGAGACCCAGTACTTC
TRBV6-5	15	once	NA	TRBJ1-6	CASRPGGPYNSPLHF	TGTGCCAGCCGTCCCGGGGGGCCCTATAATTCACCCCTCCACTTT
TRBV7-9	15	NA	NA	TRBJ2-2	CASSEGAARTGELFF	TGTGCCAGCAGCGAAGGGGCAGCGAGGACCGGGGAGCTGTTTTTT
TRBV2	16	NA	NA	TRBJ1-1	CASSENVPGLNTEAFF	TGTGCCAGCAGTGAAAACGTCCCGGGACTAAACACTGAAGCTTTCTTT
TRBV5-4	13	once	NA	TRBJ1-1	CASSIDGQFEAFF	TGTGCCAGCAGCATCGACGGACAGTTTGAAGCTTTCTTT
TRBV18	16	NA	TRBD2	TRBJ2-5	CASSPSSGAYQETQYF	TGTGCCAGCTCACCCTCTAGCGGAGCGTACCAAGAGACCCAGTACTTC
TRBV29-1	15	NA	NA	TRBJ1-1	CSVVVQGGMNTEAFF	TGCAGCGTTGTAGTTCAGGGTGGCATGAACACTGAAGCTTTCTTT
TRBV6-1	14	NA	TRBD1	TRBJ1-1	CASRWDRGLGEAFF	TGTGCCAGCAGATGGGACAGGGGGCTAGGTGAAGCTTTCTTT
TRBV21-1	16	NA	NA	TRBJ1-1	CASSKEGWEGRTEAFF	TGTGCCAGCAGCAAAGAGGGCTGGGAGGGGCGGACTGAAGCTTTCTTT
TRBV7-8	16	NA	TRBD2	TRBJ2-2	CASSLVSGGAAGELFF	TGTGCCAGCAGCTTAGTTAGCGGGGGGGCCGCCGGGGAGCTGTTTTTT
TRBV6-1	13	NA	NA	TRBJ1-2	CAIRITGRGGYTF	TGTGCCATCAGGATTACTGGGAGAGGCGGCTACACCTTC
TRBV5-6	14	once	NA	TRBJ1-2	CASSLVAGGDGYTF	TGTGCCAGCAGCTTGGTGGCGGGGGGAGATGGCTACACCTTC
TRBV6-7	14	NA	NA	TRBJ1-2	CASSYLKVRDGYTF	TGTGCCAGCAGTTACCTTAAGGTTCGGGATGGCTACACCTTC
TRBV6-4	17	NA	NA	TRBJ2-1	CASSSASGSGSYNEQFF	TGTGCCAGCAGTTCTGCCAGCGGGTCAGGGTCCTACAATGAGCAGTTCTTC
TRBV20-1	11	NA	NA	TRBJ2-5	CSERYQETQYF	TGCAGTGAGCGGTACCAAGAGACCCAGTACTTC
TRBV2	13	NA	NA	TRBJ1-2	CASSGGHIYGYTF	TGTGCCAGCAGTGGGGGACATATCTATGGCTACACCTTC
TRBV6-5	15	once	NA	TRBJ1-3	CASSYSAVSGNTIYF	TGTGCCAGCAGTTACAGTGCGGTCTCTGGAAACACCATATATTTT